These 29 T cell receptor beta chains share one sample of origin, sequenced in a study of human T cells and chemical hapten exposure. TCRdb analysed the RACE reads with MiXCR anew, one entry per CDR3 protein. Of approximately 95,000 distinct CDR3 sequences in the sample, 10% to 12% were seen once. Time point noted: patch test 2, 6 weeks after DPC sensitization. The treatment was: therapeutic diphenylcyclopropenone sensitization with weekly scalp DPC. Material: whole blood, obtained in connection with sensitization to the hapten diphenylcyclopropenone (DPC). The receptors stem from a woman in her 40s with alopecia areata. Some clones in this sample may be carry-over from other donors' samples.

The CDR3, as DNA: TGTGCCAGCAGTTACGGGCCAGGGGAGTCCTACGAGCAGTACTTC. Translated, it gives CASSYGPGESYEQYF. This chain links TRBV6-5 with TRBJ2-7; D might be TRBD1 (6 bases). This CDR3 comprises 15 residues. In germline, CDR1 is MNHEY, CDR2 SVGAGI. Trimming shortened V by 2 bases and J by 1 base, and 12 bases separated the two germline ends.

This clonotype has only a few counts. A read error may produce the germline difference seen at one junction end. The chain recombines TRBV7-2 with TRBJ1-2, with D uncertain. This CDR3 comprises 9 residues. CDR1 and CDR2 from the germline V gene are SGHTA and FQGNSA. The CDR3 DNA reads TGTGCCAGCAGCTTAGGGCTAAGCTTC. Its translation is CASSLGLSF.

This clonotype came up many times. The CDR3 is CASSVAQMNTEAFF. CDR3 nucleotide sequence: TGTGCCAGCAGCGTAGCCCAAATGAACACTGAAGCTTTCTTT. The V gene is TRBV9, the J gene TRBJ1-1; D ambiguous. In germline, CDR1 is SGDLS, CDR2 YYNGEE. V lost 0 bases to trimming and J lost 0 bases, with 6 bases between them. The CDR3 is 14 residues long.

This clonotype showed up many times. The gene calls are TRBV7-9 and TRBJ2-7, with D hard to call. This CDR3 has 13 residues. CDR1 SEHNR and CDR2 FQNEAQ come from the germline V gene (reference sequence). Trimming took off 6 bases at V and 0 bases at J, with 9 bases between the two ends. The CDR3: CASSRQTSYEQYF. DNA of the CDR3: TGTGCCAGCAGTAGGCAGACCTCCTACGAGCAGTACTTC. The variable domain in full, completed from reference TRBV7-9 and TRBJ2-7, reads DTGVSQNPRHKITKRGQNVTFRCDPISEHNRLYWYRQTLGQGPEFLTYFQNEAQLEKSRLLSDRFSAERPKGSFSTLEIQRTEQGDSAMYLCASSRQTSYEQYFGPGTRLTVT.

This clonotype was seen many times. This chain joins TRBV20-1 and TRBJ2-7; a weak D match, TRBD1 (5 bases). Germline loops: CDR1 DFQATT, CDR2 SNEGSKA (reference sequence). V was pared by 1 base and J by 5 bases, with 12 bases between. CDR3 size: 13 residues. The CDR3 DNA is TGCAGTGCTAGAGTAATGGGGCTGCACGAGCAGTACTTC. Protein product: CSARVMGLHEQYF.

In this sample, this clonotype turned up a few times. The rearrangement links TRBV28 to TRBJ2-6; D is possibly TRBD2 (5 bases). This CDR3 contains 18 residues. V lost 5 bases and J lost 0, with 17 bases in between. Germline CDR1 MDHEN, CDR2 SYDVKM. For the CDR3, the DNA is TGTGCCAGCAGTCGAGGACTGCCAAGTATCTCTGGGGCCAACGTCCTGACTTTC. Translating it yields CASSRGLPSISGANVLTF.

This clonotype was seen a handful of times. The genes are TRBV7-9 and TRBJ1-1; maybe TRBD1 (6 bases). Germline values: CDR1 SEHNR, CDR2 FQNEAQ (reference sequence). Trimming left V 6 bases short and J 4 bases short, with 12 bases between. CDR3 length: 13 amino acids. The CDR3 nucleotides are TGTGCCAGCAGTGGTTGGGGGGCCACTGAAGCTTTCTTT. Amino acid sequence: CASSGWGATEAFF.

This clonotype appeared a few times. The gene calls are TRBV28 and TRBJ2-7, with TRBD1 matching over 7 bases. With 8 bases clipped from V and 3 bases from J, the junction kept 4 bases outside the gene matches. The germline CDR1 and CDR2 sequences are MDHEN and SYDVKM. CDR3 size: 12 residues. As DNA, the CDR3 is TGTGCCAGCCAGACAGGGCTCTACGAGCAGTACTTC. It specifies CASQTGLYEQYF.

The CDR3 loop is CASKRPTGNEQYF. In nucleotides, the CDR3 is TGTGCCAGCAAACGACCTACAGGGAACGAGCAGTACTTC. The chain employs TRBV11-1 and TRBJ2-7; D possibly corresponds to TRBD1 (6 bases). Trimming shortened V by 7 bases and J by 5 bases, and 15 bases separated the two germline ends. The CDR3 sequence is 13 residues long. CDR1 and CDR2 from the germline V gene are SGHAT and FQDESV (reference sequence).

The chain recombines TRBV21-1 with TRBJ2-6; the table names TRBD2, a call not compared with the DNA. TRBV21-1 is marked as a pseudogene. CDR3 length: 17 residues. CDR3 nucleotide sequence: TGTGCCAGCAGCAAAGTGGGCCCAATATACCCGGCCAACGTCCTGACTTTC. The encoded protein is CASSKVGPIYPANVLTF.

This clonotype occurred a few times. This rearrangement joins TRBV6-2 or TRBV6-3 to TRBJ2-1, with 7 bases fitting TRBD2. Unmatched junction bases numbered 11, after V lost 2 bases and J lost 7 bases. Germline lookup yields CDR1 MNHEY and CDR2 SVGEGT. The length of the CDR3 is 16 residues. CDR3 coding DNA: TGTGCCAGCAGTTACGCGGGAGAGGTTTCCGGGAATGAGCAGTTCTTC. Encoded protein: CASSYAGEVSGNEQFF.

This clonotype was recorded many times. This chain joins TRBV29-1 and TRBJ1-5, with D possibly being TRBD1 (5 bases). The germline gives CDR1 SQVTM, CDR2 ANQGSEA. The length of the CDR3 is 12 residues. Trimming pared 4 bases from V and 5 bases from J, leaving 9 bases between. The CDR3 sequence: CSVGDGHQPQHF. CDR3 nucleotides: TGCAGCGTTGGGGACGGCCATCAGCCCCAGCATTTT.

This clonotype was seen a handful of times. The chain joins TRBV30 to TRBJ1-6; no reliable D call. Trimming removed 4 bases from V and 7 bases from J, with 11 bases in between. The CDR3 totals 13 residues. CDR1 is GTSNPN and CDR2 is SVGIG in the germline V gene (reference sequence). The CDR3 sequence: CAWMRRLNSPLHF. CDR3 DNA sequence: TGTGCCTGGATGCGGAGGCTCAATTCACCCCTCCACTTT.

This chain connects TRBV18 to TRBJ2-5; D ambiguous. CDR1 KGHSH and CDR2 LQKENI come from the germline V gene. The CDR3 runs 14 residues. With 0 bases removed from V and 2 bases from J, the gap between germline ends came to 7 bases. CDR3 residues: CASSPPRRQETQYF. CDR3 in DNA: TGTGCCAGCTCACCACCGAGAAGGCAAGAGACCCAGTACTTC. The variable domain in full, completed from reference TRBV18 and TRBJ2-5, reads NAGVMQNPRHLVRRRGQEARLRCSPMKGHSHVYWYRQLPEEGLKFMVYLQKENIIDESGMPKERFSAEFPKEGPSILRIQQVVRGDSAAYFCASSPPRRQETQYFGPGTRLLVL.

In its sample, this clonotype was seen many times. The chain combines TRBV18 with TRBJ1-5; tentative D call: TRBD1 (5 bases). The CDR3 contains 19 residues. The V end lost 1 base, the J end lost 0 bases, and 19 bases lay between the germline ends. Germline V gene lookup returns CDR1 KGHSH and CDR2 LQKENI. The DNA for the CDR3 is TGTGCCAGCTCACCACTCCCGATCGCCGGGACTAATAGCAATCAGCCCCAGCATTTT. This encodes CASSPLPIAGTNSNQPQHF.

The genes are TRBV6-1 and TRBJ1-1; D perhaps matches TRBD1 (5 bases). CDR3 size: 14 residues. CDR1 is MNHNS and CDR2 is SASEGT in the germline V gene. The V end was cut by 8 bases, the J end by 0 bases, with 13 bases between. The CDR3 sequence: CASRGGRLNTEAFF. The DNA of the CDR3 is TGTGCCAGCCGGGGGGGGAGGTTGAACACTGAAGCTTTCTTT.

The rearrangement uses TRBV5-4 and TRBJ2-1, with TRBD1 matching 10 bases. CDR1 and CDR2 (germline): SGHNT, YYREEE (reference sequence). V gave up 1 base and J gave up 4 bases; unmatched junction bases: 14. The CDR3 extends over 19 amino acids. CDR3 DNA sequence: TGTGCCAGCAGCTTGTTTAGGATTAAACGGGACAGGGGATACAATGAGCAGTTCTTC. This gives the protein CASSLFRIKRDRGYNEQFF.

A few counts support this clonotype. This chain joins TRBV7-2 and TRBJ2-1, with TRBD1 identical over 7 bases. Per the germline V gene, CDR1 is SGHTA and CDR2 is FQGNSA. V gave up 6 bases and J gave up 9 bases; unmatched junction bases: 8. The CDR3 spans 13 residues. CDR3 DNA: TGTGCCAGCAGATCGGACAGGTACGGTGAGCAGTTCTTC. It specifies CASRSDRYGEQFF.

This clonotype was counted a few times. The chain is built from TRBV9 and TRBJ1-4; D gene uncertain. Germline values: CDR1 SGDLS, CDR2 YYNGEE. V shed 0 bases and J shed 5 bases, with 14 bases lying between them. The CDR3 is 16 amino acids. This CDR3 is CASSVGASDGNEKLFF. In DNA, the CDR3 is TGTGCCAGCAGCGTAGGGGCGTCAGACGGGAATGAAAAACTGTTTTTT.

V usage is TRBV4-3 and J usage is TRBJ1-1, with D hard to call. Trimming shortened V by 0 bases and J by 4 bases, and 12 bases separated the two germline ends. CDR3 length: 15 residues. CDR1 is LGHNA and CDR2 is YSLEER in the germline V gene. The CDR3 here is CASSQDIGIGTEAFF. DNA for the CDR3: TGCGCCAGCAGCCAAGATATAGGCATAGGCACTGAAGCTTTCTTT.

For the CDR3, the DNA is TGTGCCAGCAGCCTGGGGCACAACCAGCTCTCTAGGGAAAACATTCAGTACTTC. Translation gives CASSLGHNQLSRENIQYF. The V call is TRBV12-3 or TRBV12-4, the J call TRBJ2-4; maybe TRBD1 (5 bases). Deletions cut 6 bases from V and 5 bases from J, with 26 bases between. The CDR3 loop spans 18 amino acids.

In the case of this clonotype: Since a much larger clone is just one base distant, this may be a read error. CDR3 region: CSASMTAASAEAFF. Here the CDR3 DNA reads TGCAGTGCTAGTATGACAGCGGCGAGTGCTGAAGCTTTCTTT. The chain has TRBV20-1 and TRBJ1-1, with TRBD1 as a possible D gene (5 bases). The germline V and J ends were trimmed by 3 bases and 6 bases, with 17 bases remaining between them. This CDR3 has 14 amino acids. Germline loops: CDR1 DFQATT, CDR2 SNEGSKA (reference sequence).

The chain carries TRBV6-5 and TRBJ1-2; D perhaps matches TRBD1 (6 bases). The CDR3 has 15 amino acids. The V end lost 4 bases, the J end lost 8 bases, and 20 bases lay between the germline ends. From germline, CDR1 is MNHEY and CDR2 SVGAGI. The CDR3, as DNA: TGTGCCAGCAGTTGGCTTACAGGGCAAAGAGGGGGCTACACCTTC. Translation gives CASSWLTGQRGGYTF.

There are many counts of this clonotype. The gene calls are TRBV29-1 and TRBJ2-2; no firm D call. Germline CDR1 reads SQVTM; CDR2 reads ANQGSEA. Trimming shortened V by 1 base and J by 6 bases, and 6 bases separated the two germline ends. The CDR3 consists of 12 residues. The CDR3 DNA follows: TGCAGCGTTGAAGGCAGGCCCGGGGAGCTGTTTTTT. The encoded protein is CSVEGRPGELFF.

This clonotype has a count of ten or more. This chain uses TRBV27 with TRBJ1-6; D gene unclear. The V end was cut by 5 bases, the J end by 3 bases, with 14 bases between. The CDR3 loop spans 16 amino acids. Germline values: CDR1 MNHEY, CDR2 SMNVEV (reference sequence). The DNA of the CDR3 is TGTGCCAGCAGTCCGCTAACGGGGATCTATAATTCACCCCTCCACTTT. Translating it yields CASSPLTGIYNSPLHF.

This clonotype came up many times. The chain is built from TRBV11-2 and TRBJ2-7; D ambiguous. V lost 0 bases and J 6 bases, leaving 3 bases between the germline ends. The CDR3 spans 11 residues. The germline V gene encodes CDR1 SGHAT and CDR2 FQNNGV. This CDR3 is CASSLDSEQYF. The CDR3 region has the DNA TGTGCCAGCAGCTTAGATAGCGAGCAGTACTTC. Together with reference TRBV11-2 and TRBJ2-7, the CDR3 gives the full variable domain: EAGVAQSPRYKIIEKRQSVAFWCNPISGHATLYWYQQILGQGPKLLIQFQNNGVVDDSQLPKDRFSAERLKGVDSTLKIQPAKLEDSAVYLCASSLDSEQYFGPGTRLTVT.

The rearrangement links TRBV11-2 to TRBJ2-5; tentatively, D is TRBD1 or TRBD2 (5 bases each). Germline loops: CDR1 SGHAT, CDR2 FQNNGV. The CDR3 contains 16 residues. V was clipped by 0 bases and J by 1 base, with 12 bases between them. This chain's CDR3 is CASSLEAVGGQETQYF. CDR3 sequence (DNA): TGTGCCAGCAGCTTAGAGGCAGTTGGGGGCCAAGAGACCCAGTACTTC.

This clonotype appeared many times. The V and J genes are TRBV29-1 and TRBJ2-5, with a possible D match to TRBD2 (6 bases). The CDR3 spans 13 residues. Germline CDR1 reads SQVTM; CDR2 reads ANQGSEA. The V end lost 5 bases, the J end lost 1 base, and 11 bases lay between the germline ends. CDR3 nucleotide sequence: TGCAGCGTTCCCGGGGACTCCCAAGAGACCCAGTACTTC. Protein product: CSVPGDSQETQYF.

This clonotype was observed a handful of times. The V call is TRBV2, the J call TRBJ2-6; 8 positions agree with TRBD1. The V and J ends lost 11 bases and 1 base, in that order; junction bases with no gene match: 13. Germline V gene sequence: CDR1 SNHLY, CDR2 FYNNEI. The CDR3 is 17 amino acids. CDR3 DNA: TGTGCCGGTACGGACAGGGTTCCCGGGTCTGGGGCCAACGTCCTGACTTTC. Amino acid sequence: CAGTDRVPGSGANVLTF. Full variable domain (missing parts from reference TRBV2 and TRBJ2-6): EPEVTQTPSHQVTQMGQEVILRCVPISNHLYFYWYRQILGQKVEFLVSFYNNEISEKSEIFDDQFSVERPDGSNFTLKIRSTKLEDSAMYFCAGTDRVPGSGANVLTFGAGSRLTVL.